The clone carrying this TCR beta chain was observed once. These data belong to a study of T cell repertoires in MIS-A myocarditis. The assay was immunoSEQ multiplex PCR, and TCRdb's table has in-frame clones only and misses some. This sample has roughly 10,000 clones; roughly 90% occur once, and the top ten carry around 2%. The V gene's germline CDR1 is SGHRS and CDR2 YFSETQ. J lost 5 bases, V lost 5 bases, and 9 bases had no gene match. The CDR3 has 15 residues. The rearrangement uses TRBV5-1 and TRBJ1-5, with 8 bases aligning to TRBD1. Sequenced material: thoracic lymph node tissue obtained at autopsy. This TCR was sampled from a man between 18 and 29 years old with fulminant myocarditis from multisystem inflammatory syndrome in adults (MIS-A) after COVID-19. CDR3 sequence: CASSPDRGADQPQHF. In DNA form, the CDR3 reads TGCGCCAGCAGTCCCGACAGGGGCGCTGATCAGCCCCAGCATTTT.